Listed below are T cell receptor beta chains from one sample, sequenced in a study of T cells in localized non-small cell lung cancer. The data were produced by immunoSEQ multiplex PCR, yet TCRdb's version contains in-frame clones alone and is incomplete. The sample lists over 35,000 clones, 81% seen once, with less than 9.5% in the top ten. The starting material was peripheral blood mononuclear cells, obtained before any cancer treatment. The receptors were sampled from a male donor aged 60 or older with stage II lung adenocarcinoma. Both conserved end residues are part of each CDR3. The D gene is left open where the match is weak. Only part of the rows carry a size: once, few, many, or a class if the clone is expanded.

cdr3_length	clone_size	d_call	v_call	j_call	cdr3_aa	cdr3_nt
14	.	.	TRBV30	TRBJ2-4	CAWSGSGGKNIQYF	TGTGCCTGGAGTGGCTCTGGGGGAAAAAACATTCAGTACTTC
18	few	TRBD2	TRBV4-1	TRBJ2-5	CASSQWGPAGGLQETQYF	TGCGCCAGCAGCCAATGGGGGCCAGCGGGAGGCCTTCAAGAGACCCAGTACTTC
14	few	.	TRBV2	TRBJ1-1	CASSESGSGIEAFF	TGTGCCAGCAGTGAATCGGGTTCCGGCATTGAAGCTTTCTTT
12	.	TRBD1	TRBV6-5	TRBJ1-2	CASASGTGGYTF	TGTGCCAGCGCCTCCGGGACAGGGGGCTACACCTTC
14	.	TRBD1	TRBV28	TRBJ1-1	CASNVDRGNTEAFF	TGTGCCAGCAACGTTGACAGGGGGAACACTGAAGCTTTCTTT
13	.	.	TRBV30	TRBJ1-1	CAWSVSQNTEAFF	TGTGCCTGGAGTGTATCCCAGAACACTGAAGCTTTCTTT
12	.	.	TRBV5-1	TRBJ2-3	CASSTGSNTQYF	TGCGCCAGCTCGACAGGTTCGAATACGCAGTATTTT
13	.	TRBD2	TRBV4-1	TRBJ2-7	CASSQSGSYEQYF	TGCGCCAGCAGCCAAAGCGGGAGCTACGAGCAGTACTTC
15	.	.	TRBV7-9	TRBJ2-4	CASSRGASVENIQYF	TGTGCCAGCAGCCGCGGGGCTAGCGTTGAAAACATTCAGTACTTC
14	.	.	TRBV6-6	TRBJ2-7	CASSYSGSSYEQYF	TGTGCCAGCAGTTACTCTGGTAGCTCCTACGAGCAGTACTTC
15	.	.	TRBV9	TRBJ1-1	CASSVRWGSDTEAFF	TGTGCCAGCAGCGTCAGGTGGGGGTCGGACACTGAAGCTTTCTTT
12	.	.	TRBV6-1	TRBJ1-2	CASSQGIWSYTF	TGTGCCAGCAGTCAGGGGATCTGGTCCTACACCTTC
16	.	TRBD1	TRBV19	TRBJ1-5	CASTPYQGALNQPQHF	TGTGCCAGTACCCCTTATCAGGGGGCTCTAAATCAGCCCCAGCATTTT